This TCR beta chain derives from a study of T cell changes during pregnancy in multiple sclerosis. The assay was immunoSEQ multiplex PCR, and TCRdb's table has in-frame clones only and misses some. Here the sample spans approximately 61,000 clones, about 91% being singletons. The trim removed 5 bases at V and 2 bases at J, leaving 6 bases unmatched. The CDR3 loop spans 15 amino acids. CDR1 is SGHAT and CDR2 is FQNNGV in the germline V gene. This receptor was taken from a female donor in good health, enrolled as a control in a pregnancy study. The sample in question was peripheral blood, obtained after pregnancy. J is TRBJ2-3 and V is TRBV11-2; 8 bases are shared with TRBD2. CDR3 sequence (DNA): TGTGCCAGCAGCCAGGAGCGGGGGATCACAGATACGCAGTATTTT. Protein sequence: CASSQERGITDTQYF.